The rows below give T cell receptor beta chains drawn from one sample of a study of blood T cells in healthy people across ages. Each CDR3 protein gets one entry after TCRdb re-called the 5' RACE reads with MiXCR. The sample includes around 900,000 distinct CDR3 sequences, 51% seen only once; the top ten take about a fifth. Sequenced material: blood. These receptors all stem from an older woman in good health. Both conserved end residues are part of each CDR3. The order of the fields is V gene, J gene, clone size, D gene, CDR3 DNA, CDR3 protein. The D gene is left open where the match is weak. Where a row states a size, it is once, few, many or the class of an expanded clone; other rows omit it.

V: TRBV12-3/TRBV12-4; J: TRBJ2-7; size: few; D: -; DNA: TGTGCCAGCAGATATACCTACGAGCAGTACTTC; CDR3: CASRYTYEQYF
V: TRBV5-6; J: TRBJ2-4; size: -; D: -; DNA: TGTGCCAGCAGCTTGGTACTAGCCAAAAACATTCAGTACTTC; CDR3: CASSLVLAKNIQYF
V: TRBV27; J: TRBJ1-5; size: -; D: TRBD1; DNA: TGTGCCAGCAGTTTGGCGGGACAGGGAAATGGTCAGCCCCAGCATTTT; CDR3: CASSLAGQGNGQPQHF
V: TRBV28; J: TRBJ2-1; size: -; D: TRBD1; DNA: TGTGCCACCCTGACAGGGGTTGGTAATGAGCAGTTCTTC; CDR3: CATLTGVGNEQFF
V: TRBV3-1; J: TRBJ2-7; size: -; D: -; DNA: TGTGCCAGCAGCCCCGGGCCGCTAATCTACGAGCAGTACTTC; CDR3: CASSPGPLIYEQYF
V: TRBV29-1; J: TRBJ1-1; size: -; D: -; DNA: TGCAGCGGTGCACATCCGAACACTGAAGCTTTCTTT; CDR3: CSGAHPNTEAFF
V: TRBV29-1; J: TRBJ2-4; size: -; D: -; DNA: TGCAGCGTTGAGGATCTTGGGGTAGGGGGTAACATTCAGTACTTC; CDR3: CSVEDLGVGGNIQYF
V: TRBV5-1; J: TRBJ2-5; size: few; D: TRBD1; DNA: TGCGCCAGCAGCTTGGAAGTCGGACAGGGAGGGACCCAGTACTTC; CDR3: CASSLEVGQGGTQYF
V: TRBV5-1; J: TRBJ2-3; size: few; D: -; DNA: TGCGCCAGCAGCGTGACAGGAGCTCGGGCAGGAGATACGCAGTATTTT; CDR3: CASSVTGARAGDTQYF
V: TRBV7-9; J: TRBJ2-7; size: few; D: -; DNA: TGTGCCAGCAGCCCCACTCAGGTTAACTCCTACGAGCAGTACTTC; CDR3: CASSPTQVNSYEQYF
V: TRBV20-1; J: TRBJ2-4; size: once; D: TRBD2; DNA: TGCAGTGCTAGACGAGCGGGAGTTATGGCCAAAAACATTCAGTACTTC; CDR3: CSARRAGVMAKNIQYF
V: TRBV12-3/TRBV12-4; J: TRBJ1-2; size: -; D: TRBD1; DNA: TGTGCCAGCAGTTTGGGGGCAGGGGGAAGCTATGGCTACACCTTC; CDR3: CASSLGAGGSYGYTF
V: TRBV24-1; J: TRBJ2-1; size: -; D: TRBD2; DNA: TGTGCCACCAGTGATACTAGCGGGAGGGAACGGGCCTACAATGAGCAGTTCTTC; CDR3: CATSDTSGRERAYNEQFF
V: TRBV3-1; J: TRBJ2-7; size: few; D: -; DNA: TGTGCCAGCAGCCCTGGCGGAGAAGGATACGAGCAGTACTTC; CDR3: CASSPGGEGYEQYF
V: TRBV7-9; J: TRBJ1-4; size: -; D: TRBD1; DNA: TGTGCCGGTACAGGGGCCGGGGAAAAACTGTTTTTT; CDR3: CAGTGAGEKLFF
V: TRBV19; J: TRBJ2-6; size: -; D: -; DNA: TGTGCCAGTAGCCCCAGTGGGGCCCGATCTGGGGCCAACGTCCTGACTTTC; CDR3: CASSPSGARSGANVLTF
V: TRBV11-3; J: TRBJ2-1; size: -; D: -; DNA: TGTGCCAGCAGCTTAACCAAGACCAATGAGCAGTTCTTC; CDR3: CASSLTKTNEQFF
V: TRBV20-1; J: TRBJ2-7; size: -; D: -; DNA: TGCAGTGCTGCAAAAGCCTACGAGCAGTACTTC; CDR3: CSAAKAYEQYF
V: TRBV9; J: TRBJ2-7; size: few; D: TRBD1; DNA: TGTGCCAGCACCCAGGGACAGGGTGGGTACGAGCAGTACTTC; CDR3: CASTQGQGGYEQYF
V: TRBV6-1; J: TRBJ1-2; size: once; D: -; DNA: TGTGCCAGCAGTGGGACAGAAAGTTATAACTATGGCTACACCTTC; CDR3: CASSGTESYNYGYTF
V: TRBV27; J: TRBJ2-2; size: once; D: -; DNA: TGTGCCAGCAGTACGGTCGGGAAGAACACCGGGGAGCTGTTTTTT; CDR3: CASSTVGKNTGELFF
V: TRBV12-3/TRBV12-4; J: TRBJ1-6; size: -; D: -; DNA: TGTGCCAGCAGTTTAGCGCTCCGCAGTAATTCACCCCTCCACTTT; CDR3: CASSLALRSNSPLHF
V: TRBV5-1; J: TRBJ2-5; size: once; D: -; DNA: TGCGCCAGCAGCGTTAGGGGGACACTAGAGACCCAGTACTTC; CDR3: CASSVRGTLETQYF
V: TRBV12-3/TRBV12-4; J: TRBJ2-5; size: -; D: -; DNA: TGTGCCAGCAGGGACGCAGGGGCCTTGGAGACCCAGTACTTC; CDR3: CASRDAGALETQYF